Shown below are 14 T cell receptor beta chains from a single sample sequenced in a study of OX40 agonist ivuxolimab in advanced cancers. The method was immunoSEQ multiplex PCR; TCRdb's version includes in-frame clones alone and lacks a portion of them. Of about 75,000 clones detected, about 85% appear once; the ten largest clones hold roughly 15%. This specimen consisted of CD4+ or CD8+ T cells sorted from blood, obtained in a trial of the OX40 agonist ivuxolimab. These receptors all come from an adult with an advanced solid tumor such as melanoma, head and neck, liver or kidney cancer.

This chain links TRBV19 with TRBJ2-3, with no clear D. The V gene's germline CDR1 is LNHDA and CDR2 SQIVND (reference sequence). Deletions cut 5 bases from V and 4 bases from J, with 13 bases between. There are 14 residues in the CDR3. The CDR3 loop is CASSDGASPDTQYF. The CDR3 coding sequence is TGTGCCAGTAGTGACGGCGCCTCCCCAGATACGCAGTATTTT.

A single count supports this clone. This sequence joins TRBV7-9 and TRBJ1-4; the D is unclear. CDR1 and CDR2 (germline): SEHNR, FQNEAQ (reference sequence). V shed 1 base and J shed 8 bases, with 5 bases lying between them. This CDR3 spans 12 amino acids. CDR3 sequence (DNA): TGTGCCAGCAGCTTAGTGCAGGAAAAACTGTTTTTT. This gives the protein CASSLVQEKLFF.

The rearrangement links TRBV27 to TRBJ1-1; TRBD1 matches at 10 bases. There are 17 residues in the CDR3. The V gene's germline CDR1 is MNHEY and CDR2 SMNVEV (reference sequence). Trimming took 7 bases from V and 4 from J; bases not matched to a gene: 15. CDR3 amino acids: CASTHDRGRFWGTEAFF. As DNA, the CDR3 is TGTGCCAGCACCCATGACAGGGGGCGGTTTTGGGGCACTGAAGCTTTCTTT.

This clone has just one count. This rearrangement joins TRBV7-9 to TRBJ2-1; TRBD2 matches at 8 bases. CDR3 length: 16 residues. CDR1 and CDR2 (germline): SEHNR, FQNEAQ (reference sequence). The ends lost 0 bases at V and 4 bases at J; junction bases unmatched: 5. The CDR3 region is CASSLALSGNYNEQFF. The DNA for the CDR3 is TGTGCCAGCAGCTTAGCGCTTAGCGGGAATTACAATGAGCAGTTCTTC.

The V call is TRBV11-2, the J call TRBJ2-7; 7 bases are shared with TRBD1. Germline assignment: CDR1 SGHAT and CDR2 FQNNGV. There are 17 residues in the CDR3. Trimming took 1 base from V and 4 from J; bases not matched to a gene: 13. CDR3 sequence (DNA): TGTGCCAGCAGCTTAGGAGGACAGGAAGGCCTATCATACGAGCAGTACTTC. It codes for CASSLGGQEGLSYEQYF.

V is TRBV19 and J is TRBJ2-1; D is perhaps TRBD1 or TRBD2 (6 bases each). V shed 7 bases and J shed 0 bases, with 16 bases lying between them. Per germline, CDR1 LNHDA and CDR2 SQIVND (reference sequence). This CDR3 region has 16 residues. DNA of the CDR3: TGTGCCAGTATGGGGGGCCAACCGAGCTCCTACAATGAGCAGTTCTTC. Translating gives CASMGGQPSSYNEQFF.

The chain carries TRBV28 and TRBJ2-1; D call uncertain. Trimming removed 1 base at V and 9 bases at J, with 13 bases between. Per germline, CDR1 MDHEN and CDR2 SYDVKM. The CDR3 consists of 14 residues. For the CDR3, the DNA is TGTGCCAGCAGTTTATTTAAGGCTGGCGGTGAGCAGTTCTTC. As protein: CASSLFKAGGEQFF.

This clone was observed a few times. The chain joins TRBV7-9 to TRBJ2-7, with D possibly TRBD2 on 6 matching bases. The CDR3 consists of 13 residues. V dropped 5 bases and J dropped 0 bases, with 8 bases sitting between them. Germline loops: CDR1 SEHNR, CDR2 FQNEAQ (reference sequence). DNA for the CDR3: TGTGCCAGCAGCGGAGGGCGCTCCTACGAGCAGTACTTC. It specifies CASSGGRSYEQYF.

This chain connects TRBV27 to TRBJ2-7; 10 bases match TRBD1. CDR3 length equals 16 residues. The V gene end was trimmed by 3 bases and the J gene end by 5 bases; junction bases not matched to a gene: 10. Germline V gene lookup returns CDR1 MNHEY and CDR2 SMNVEV (reference sequence). This chain's CDR3 is CASSLIPGQGTHEQYF. The CDR3 DNA is TGTGCCAGCAGTTTGATACCGGGACAGGGGACCCACGAGCAGTACTTC.

The chain has TRBV2 and TRBJ2-2; tentative D call: TRBD1 (6 bases). Looked up from germline, CDR1 is SNHLY and CDR2 is FYNNEI. V was cut by 5 bases and J by 5 bases, with 12 bases left in between. The CDR3 sequence is 14 residues long. The CDR3 protein is CASSFLQGTGELFF. CDR3 nucleotide sequence: TGTGCCAGCAGTTTTCTACAGGGAACCGGGGAGCTGTTTTTT.

This clone showed up just once. CDR3: CASSLLRRGMGTEAFF. The CDR3 bases are TGTGCCAGCAGTTTATTAAGGAGGGGTATGGGCACTGAAGCTTTCTTT. This sequence joins TRBV28 and TRBJ1-1; possible D gene TRBD1, 5 bases. The germline V gene encodes CDR1 MDHEN and CDR2 SYDVKM. V gave up 1 base and J gave up 4 bases, with 16 bases separating them. The CDR3 has 16 amino acids.

This chain joins TRBV7-2 and TRBJ2-7; no clear D gene. With 1 base removed from V and 2 bases from J, the gap between germline ends came to 12 bases. CDR3 length: 15 amino acids. Germline assignment: CDR1 SGHTA and CDR2 FQGNSA. The CDR3 loop is CASSLVVGTAYEQYF. As DNA, the CDR3 is TGTGCCAGCAGCTTAGTGGTTGGCACAGCCTACGAGCAGTACTTC.

The J gene is TRBJ2-1, the V gene TRBV7-2; the match to TRBD2 covers 7 bases. CDR1 is SGHTA, CDR2 FQGNSA, per germline. V trimming: 0 bases; J trimming: 15 bases; junction bases outside the gene matches: 5. This CDR3 is built from 12 residues. In nucleotides, the CDR3 is TGTGCCAGCAGCTTAGCGGGACTACCCTCGTTCTTC. It specifies CASSLAGLPSFF.

The chain recombines TRBV7-6 with TRBJ2-2, with D possibly TRBD2 on 5 matching bases. Trimming removed 5 bases from V and 4 bases from J, with 11 bases in between. Germline loops: CDR1 SGHVS, CDR2 FNYEAQ. The CDR3 length is 14 residues. The CDR3 bases are TGTGCCAGCAGCCGGGATCTAGGCACCGGGGAGCTGTTTTTT. Its protein product is CASSRDLGTGELFF.